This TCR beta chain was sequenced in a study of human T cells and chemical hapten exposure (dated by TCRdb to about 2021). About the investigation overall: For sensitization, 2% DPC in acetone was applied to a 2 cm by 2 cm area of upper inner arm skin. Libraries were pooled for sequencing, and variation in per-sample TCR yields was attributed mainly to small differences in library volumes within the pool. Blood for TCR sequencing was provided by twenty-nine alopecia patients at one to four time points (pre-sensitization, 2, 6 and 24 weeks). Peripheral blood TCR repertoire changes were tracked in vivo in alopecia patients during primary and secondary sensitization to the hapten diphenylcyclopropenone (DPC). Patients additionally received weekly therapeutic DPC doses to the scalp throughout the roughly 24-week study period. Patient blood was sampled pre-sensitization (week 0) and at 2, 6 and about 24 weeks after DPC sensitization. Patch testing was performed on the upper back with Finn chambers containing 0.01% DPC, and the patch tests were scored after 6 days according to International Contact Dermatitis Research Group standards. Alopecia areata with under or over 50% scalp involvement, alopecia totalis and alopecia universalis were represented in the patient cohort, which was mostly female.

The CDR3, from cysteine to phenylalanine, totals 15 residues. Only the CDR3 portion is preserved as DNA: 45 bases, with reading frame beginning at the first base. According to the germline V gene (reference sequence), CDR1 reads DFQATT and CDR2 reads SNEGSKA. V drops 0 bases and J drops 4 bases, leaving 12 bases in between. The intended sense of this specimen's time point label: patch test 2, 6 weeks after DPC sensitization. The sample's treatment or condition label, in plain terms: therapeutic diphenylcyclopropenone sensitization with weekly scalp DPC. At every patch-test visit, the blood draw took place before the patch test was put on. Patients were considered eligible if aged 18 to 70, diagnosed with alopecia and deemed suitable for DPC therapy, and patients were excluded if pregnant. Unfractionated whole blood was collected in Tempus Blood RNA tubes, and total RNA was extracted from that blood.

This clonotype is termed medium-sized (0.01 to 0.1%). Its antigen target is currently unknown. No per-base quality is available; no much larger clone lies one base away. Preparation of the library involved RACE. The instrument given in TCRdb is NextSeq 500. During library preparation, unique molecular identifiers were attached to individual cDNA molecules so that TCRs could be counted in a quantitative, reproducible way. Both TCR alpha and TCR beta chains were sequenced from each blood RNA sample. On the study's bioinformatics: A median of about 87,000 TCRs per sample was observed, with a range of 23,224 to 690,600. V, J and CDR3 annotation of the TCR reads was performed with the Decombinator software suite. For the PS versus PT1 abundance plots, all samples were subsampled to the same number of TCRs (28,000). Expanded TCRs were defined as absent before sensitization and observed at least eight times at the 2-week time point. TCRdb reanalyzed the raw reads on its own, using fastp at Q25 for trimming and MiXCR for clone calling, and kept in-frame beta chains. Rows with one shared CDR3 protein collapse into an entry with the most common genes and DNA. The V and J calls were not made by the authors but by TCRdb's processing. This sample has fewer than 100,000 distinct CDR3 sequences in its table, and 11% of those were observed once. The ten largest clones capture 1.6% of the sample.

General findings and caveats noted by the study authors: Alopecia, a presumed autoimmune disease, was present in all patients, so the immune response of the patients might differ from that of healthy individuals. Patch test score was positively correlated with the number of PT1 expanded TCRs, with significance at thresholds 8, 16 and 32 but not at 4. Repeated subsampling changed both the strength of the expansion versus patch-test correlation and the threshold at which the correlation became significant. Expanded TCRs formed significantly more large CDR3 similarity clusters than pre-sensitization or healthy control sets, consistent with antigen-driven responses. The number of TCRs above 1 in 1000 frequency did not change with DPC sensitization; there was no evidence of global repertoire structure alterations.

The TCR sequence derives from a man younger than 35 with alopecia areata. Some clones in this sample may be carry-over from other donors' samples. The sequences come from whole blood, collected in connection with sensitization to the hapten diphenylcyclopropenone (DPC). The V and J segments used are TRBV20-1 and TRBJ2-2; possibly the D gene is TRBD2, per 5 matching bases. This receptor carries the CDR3 CSARDRGRLTGELFF. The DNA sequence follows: TGCAGTGCTAGAGATCGAGGGCGGCTCACCGGGGAGCTGTTTTTT.